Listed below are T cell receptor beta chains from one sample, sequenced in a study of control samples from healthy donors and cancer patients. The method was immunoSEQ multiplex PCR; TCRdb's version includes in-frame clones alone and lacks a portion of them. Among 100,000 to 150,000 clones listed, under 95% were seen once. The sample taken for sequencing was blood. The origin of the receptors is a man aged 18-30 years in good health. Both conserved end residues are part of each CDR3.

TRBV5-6	CASTWPGAGEQYF
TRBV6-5	CASSYSQGAYGYTF
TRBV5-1	CASTDPPGGDGYTF
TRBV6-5	CASSLLGGHGTDTQYF
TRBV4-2	CASSQDKMTTDTQYF
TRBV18	CASSPLTATHTEAFF
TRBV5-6	CASSWSGQRVEYNEQFF
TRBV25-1	CASSDPTGIGGTEAFF
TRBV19	CASSTGQLNEKLFF
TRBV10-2	CASSGSGGIYEQYF
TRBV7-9	CASSFSDRLNTEAFF
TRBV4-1	CASSLTVGTEAFF
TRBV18	CASSPGDGRSGNTIYF
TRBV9	CASSVGRGNTEAFF
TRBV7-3	CASSLGPRTGELFF
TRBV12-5	CASGFWQNYEQYF
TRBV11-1	CASSFDLGGPREQYF
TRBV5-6	CASSPGGGGQDGYTF
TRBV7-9	CASSFWGNEITEAFF
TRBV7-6	CASSLANGGARDEQFF
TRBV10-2	CASSGGQNYGYTF
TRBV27	CASSWGGVNTEAFF
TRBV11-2	CASSVREFTDTQYF
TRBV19	CASSIWLHTGELFF
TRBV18	CASSSSTDTQYF
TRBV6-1	CASSEGDRGYSGNTIYF
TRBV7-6	CASSLAQLDGYEQYF
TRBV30	CAWHEWGVANYGYTF